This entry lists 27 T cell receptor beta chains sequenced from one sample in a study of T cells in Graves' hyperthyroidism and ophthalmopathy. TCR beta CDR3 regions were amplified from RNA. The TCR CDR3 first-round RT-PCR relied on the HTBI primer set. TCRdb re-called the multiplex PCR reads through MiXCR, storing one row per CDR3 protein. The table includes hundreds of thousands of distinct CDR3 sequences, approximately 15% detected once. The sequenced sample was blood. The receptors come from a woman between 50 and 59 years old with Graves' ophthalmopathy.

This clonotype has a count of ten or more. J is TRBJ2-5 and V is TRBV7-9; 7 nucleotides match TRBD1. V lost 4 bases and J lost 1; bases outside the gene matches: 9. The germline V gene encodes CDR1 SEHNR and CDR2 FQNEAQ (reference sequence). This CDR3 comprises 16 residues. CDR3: CASSSTIGTAQETQYF. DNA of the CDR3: TGTGCCAGCAGCTCAACTATCGGGACAGCCCAAGAGACCCAGTACTTC.

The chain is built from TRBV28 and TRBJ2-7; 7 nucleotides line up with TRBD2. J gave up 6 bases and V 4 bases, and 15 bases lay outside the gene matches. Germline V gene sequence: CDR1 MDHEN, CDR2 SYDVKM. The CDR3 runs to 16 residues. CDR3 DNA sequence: TGTGCCAGCAGTTCCCTTTTCGGGCGGGAGTATCTCGAGCAGTACTTC. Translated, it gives CASSSLFGREYLEQYF.

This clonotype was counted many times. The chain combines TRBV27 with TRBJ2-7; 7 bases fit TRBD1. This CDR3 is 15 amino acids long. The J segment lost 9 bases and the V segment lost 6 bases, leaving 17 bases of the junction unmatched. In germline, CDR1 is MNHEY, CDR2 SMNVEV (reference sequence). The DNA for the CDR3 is TGTGCCAGCAGGAACCCCCAGGGGGTTAGTTTTGTGCAGTACTTC. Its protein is CASRNPQGVSFVQYF.

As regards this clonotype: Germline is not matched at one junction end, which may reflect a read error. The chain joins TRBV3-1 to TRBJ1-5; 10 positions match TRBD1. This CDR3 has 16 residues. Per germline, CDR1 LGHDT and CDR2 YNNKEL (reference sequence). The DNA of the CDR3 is TGTGCCAGCAACCAAGGACAGGGGGTGCCCAATCAGCCCCAGCATTTT. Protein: CASNQGQGVPNQPQHF.

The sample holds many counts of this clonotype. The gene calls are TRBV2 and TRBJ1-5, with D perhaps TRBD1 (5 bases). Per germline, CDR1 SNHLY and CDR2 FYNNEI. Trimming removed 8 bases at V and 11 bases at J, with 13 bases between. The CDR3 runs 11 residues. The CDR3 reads CASGGASAQHF. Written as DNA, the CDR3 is TGTGCCAGCGGAGGGGCTTCGGCCCAGCATTTT. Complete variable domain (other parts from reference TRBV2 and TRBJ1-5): EPEVTQTPSHQVTQMGQEVILRCVPISNHLYFYWYRQILGQKVEFLVSFYNNEISEKSEIFDDQFSVERPDGSNFTLKIRSTKLEDSAMYFCASGGASAQHFGDGTRLSIL.

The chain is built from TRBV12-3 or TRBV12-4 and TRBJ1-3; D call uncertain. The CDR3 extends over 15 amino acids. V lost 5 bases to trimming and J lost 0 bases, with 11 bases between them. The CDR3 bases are TGTGCCAGCAGTCCCCCCTGGGGCTCTGGAAACACCATATATTTT. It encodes CASSPPWGSGNTIYF.

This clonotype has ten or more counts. CDR3 sequence reads: CASSDYGQSEGQYF. CDR3 nucleotide sequence: TGTGCCAGCAGTGACTACGGCCAGTCGGAAGGGCAGTACTTC. The J gene is TRBJ2-7, the V gene TRBV2; D call uncertain. Germline V lookup: CDR1 SNHLY, CDR2 FYNNEI. V shed 3 bases and J shed 9 bases, with 18 bases lying between them. The CDR3 runs to 14 residues.

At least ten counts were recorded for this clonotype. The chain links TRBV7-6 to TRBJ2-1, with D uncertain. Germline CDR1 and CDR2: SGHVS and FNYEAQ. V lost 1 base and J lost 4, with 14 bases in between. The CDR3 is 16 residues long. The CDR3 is CASSLGANQEYNEQFF. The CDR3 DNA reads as TGTGCCAGCAGCTTAGGGGCTAACCAAGAATACAATGAGCAGTTCTTC.

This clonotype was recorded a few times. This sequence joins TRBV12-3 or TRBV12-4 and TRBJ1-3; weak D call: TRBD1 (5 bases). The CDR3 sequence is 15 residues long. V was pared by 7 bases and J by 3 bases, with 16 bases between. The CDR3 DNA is TGTGCCAGCAAACACGGAGCAGGGATTGGAAACACCATATATTTT. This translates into CASKHGAGIGNTIYF.

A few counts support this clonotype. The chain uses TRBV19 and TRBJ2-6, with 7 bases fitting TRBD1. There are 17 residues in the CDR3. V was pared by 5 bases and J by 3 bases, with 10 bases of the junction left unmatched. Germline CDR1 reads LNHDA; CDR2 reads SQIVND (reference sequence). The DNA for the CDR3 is TGTGCCAGTAGTCCCATCCCCTGGACAGGTGGGGCCAACGTCCTGACTTTC. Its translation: CASSPIPWTGGANVLTF.

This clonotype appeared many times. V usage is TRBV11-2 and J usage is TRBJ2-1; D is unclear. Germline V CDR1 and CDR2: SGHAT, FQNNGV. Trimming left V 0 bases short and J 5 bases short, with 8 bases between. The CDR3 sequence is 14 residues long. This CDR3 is CASSLELADNEQFF. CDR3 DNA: TGTGCCAGCAGCTTAGAATTGGCCGACAATGAGCAGTTCTTC.

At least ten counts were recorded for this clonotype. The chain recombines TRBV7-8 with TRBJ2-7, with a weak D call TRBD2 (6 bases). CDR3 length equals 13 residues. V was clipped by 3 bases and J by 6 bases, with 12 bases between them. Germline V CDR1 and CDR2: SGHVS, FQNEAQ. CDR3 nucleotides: TGTGCCAGCAGCTTTGGCAGGAGGGTCGAGCAGTACTTC. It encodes CASSFGRRVEQYF.

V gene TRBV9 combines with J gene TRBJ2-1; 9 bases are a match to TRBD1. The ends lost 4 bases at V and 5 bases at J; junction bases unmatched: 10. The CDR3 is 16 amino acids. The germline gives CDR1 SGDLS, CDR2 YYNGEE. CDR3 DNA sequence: TGTGCCAGCAGCATCTCAATCCGGGACAGGGACAATGAGCAGTTCTTC. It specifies CASSISIRDRDNEQFF.

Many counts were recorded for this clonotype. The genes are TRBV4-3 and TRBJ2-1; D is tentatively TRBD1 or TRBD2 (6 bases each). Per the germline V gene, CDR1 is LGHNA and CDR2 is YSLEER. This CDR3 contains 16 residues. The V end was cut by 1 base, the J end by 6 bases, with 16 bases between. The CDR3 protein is CASSQASGGASNEQFF. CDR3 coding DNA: TGCGCCAGCAGCCAAGCCTCCGGGGGCGCCTCCAATGAGCAGTTCTTC.

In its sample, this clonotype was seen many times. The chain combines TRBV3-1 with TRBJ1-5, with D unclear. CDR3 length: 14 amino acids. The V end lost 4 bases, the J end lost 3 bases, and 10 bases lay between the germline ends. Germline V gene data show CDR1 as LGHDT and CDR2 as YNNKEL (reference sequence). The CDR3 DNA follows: TGTGCCAGCAGCCGACGTGAGGTCAATCAGCCCCAGCATTTT. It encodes CASSRREVNQPQHF.

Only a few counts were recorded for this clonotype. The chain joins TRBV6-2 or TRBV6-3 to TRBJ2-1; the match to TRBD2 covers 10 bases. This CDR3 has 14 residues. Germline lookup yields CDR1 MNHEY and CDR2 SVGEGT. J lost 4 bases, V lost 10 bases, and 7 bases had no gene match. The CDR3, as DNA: TGTGCCACCCAAGGACTAGCGGATTACAATGAGCAGTTCTTC. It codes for CATQGLADYNEQFF.

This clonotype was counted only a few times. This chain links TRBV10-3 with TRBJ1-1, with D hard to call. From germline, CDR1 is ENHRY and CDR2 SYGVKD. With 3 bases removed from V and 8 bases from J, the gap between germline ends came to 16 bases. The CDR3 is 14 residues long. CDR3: CAISDGVVGLEAFF. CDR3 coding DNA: TGTGCCATCAGTGACGGGGTTGTGGGTCTCGAAGCTTTCTTT.

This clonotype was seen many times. CDR3 residues: CASRPASGSIEQYF. The CDR3 DNA reads as TGCGCCAGCAGGCCGGCTAGCGGGAGTATCGAGCAGTACTTC. The V gene is TRBV5-1, the J gene TRBJ2-7, with 10 bases matching TRBD2. The CDR3 totals 14 residues. From germline, CDR1 is SGHRS and CDR2 YFSETQ. J gave up 6 bases and V 5 bases, and 8 bases lay outside the gene matches.

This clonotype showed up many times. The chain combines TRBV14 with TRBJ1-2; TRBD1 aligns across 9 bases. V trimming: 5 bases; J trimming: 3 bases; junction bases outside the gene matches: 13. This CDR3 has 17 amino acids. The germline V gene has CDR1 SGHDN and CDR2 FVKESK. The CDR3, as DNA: TGTGCCAGCAGCTACAAACTGACAAGGACAGGGGACTATGGCTACACCTTC. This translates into CASSYKLTRTGDYGYTF.

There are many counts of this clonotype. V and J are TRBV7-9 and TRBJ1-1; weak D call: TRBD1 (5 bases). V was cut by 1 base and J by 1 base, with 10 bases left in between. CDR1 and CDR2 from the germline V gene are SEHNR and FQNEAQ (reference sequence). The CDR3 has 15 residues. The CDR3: CASSLELTANTEAFF. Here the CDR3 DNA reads TGTGCCAGCAGCTTAGAGTTGACAGCGAACACTGAAGCTTTCTTT.

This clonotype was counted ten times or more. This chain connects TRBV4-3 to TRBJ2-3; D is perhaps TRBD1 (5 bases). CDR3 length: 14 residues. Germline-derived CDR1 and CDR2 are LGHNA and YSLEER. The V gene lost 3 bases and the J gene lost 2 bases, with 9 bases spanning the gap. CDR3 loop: CASSQGPYTDTQYF. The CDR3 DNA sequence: TGCGCCAGCAGCCAGGGGCCCTACACAGATACGCAGTATTTT.

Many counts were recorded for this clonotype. The CDR3 region has the DNA TGTGCCAGTAGTAGGTTGGTGAGCGGGGGGAACAATGAGCAGTTCTTC. This codes for CASSRLVSGGNNEQFF. The genes are TRBV19 and TRBJ2-1, with 9 bases aligning to TRBD2. With 4 bases clipped from V and 5 bases from J, the junction kept 9 bases outside the gene matches. Germline loops: CDR1 LNHDA, CDR2 SQIVND (reference sequence). The length of the CDR3 is 16 residues.

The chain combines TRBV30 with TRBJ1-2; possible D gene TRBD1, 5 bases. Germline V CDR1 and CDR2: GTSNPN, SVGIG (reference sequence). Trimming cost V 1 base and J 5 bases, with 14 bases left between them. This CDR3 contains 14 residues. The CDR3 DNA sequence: TGTGCCTGGAGTGGGCAGGGTCTCGGGTATGGCTACACCTTC. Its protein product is CAWSGQGLGYGYTF.

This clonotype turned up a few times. This chain's CDR3 is CASSQDLAFEPTGELFF. The CDR3, as DNA: TGCGCCAGCAGCCAAGATTTGGCCTTTGAACCGACCGGGGAGCTGTTTTTT. The chain uses TRBV4-3 and TRBJ2-2; D unclear. Germline values: CDR1 LGHNA, CDR2 YSLEER. CDR3 length equals 17 residues. With 0 bases removed from V and 5 bases from J, the gap between germline ends came to 16 bases.

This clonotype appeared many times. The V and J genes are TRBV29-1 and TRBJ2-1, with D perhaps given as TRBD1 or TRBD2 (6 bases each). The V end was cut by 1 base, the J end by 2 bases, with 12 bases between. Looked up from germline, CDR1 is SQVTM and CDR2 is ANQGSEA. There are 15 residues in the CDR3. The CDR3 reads CSVEGGTHTYNEQFF. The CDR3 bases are TGCAGCGTTGAAGGCGGGACACACACCTACAATGAGCAGTTCTTC.

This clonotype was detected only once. DNA of the CDR3: TGTGCCAGCAGCGTTGGACAGCAAAATCCACCCCTCCACTTT. It translates to CASSVGQQNPPLHF. The rearrangement links TRBV9 to TRBJ1-6, with D possibly TRBD1 on 6 matching bases. From germline, CDR1 is SGDLS and CDR2 YYNGEE. The CDR3 covers 14 residues. The ends were cut back, 2 bases at V and 11 bases at J, with 14 bases in the middle.

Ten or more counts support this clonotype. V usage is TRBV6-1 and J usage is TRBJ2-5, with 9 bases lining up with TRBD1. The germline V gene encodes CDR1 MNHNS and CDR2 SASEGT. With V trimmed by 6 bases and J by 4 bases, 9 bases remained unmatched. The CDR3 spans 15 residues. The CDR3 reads CASRRQGVSLETQYF. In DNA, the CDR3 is TGTGCCAGCAGGAGACAGGGGGTTTCCTTAGAGACCCAGTACTTC.